This T cell receptor (beta chain) was recorded in a study of T cells after yellow fever vaccination. With regard to this clonotype: Antigen specificity is unknown.

The CDR3 spans 14 residues. V shed 1 base and J shed 5 bases, with 13 bases lying between them. Looked up from germline, CDR1 is SGDLS and CDR2 is YYNGEE. Via MiXCR, TCRdb re-called the 5' RACE reads, giving one row per CDR3 protein. This table has about 370,000 distinct CDR3 sequences, around 10% appearing once. Findings and limits, study-wide: A weaker secondary response peaked on day 5, the primary on day 15. Clonotypes shared by both compartments, CD4 and CD8, made up a small share.

This specimen was PBMCs, taken on the day of the first yellow fever vaccination. The TCR was taken from a young man who received the YFV17D yellow fever vaccine. The rearrangement joins TRBV9 to TRBJ2-7; TRBD1 is a possible D gene (5 bases). The CDR3 protein is CASSVRAGYHEQYF. The CDR3 nucleotides read TGTGCCAGCAGCGTACGGGCAGGGTACCACGAGCAGTACTTC. Together with reference TRBV9 and TRBJ2-7, the CDR3 gives the full variable domain: DSGVTQTPKHLITATGQRVTLRCSPRSGDLSVYWYQQSLDQGLQFLIQYYNGEERAKGNILERFSAQQFPDLHSELNLSSLELGDSALYFCASSVRAGYHEQYFGPGTRLTVT.